This section outlines one T cell receptor (beta chain) sequence together with its context. Its antigen remains undetermined. The record has no base qualities; no much larger clone is one base away. These data are taken from a study of identical twins (dated by TCRdb to about 2016). General notes on the study: TCR alpha and beta repertoires from monozygotic twins, unrelated adults of various ages and cord blood were deep-sequenced to test whether fetal clonotypes persist. Replicate twin experiments were performed at different times using different library preparation protocols to rule out contamination.

The library was obtained by 5' RACE. TCRdb names Illumina HiSeq 2000 as the instrument used. Template switching added a universal primer binding site, and the final cDNA carried a unique molecular identifier that allowed TCR cDNA molecules to be counted accurately. Specific primers in the conserved constant-segment region were used to synthesize first-strand cDNA for TCR alpha and beta chains. To control for contamination, every cDNA library was double barcoded, receiving both a SMART-Mk sample barcode and Illumina barcodes. TruSeq adapter sequences along with Illumina sample barcodes were introduced in two successive PCR steps. Sequencing of the TCR alpha and beta cDNA libraries was done on the Illumina HiSeq platform using custom primers. The authors' analysis ran thus. MiGEC processed the raw reads to extract unique molecular identifiers, while MiXCR was used to determine the CDR3 positions. For each individual, recombination models were inferred using an EM algorithm with the repgenHMM and IGoR tools. The tcR package in R was used for shared clonotype analysis, with sharing normalized by the product of cloneset sizes. Out-of-frame nonproductive sequences were analyzed to study raw recombination free of thymic and clonal selection effects. TCRdb trimmed public reads at Q25 via fastp, called clones via MiXCR and kept in-frame beta chains. Entries are consolidated by CDR3 protein sequence, retaining the most common genes and DNA. The V and J calls and clone size are TCRdb's, not the authors'. The sample table holds nearly 900,000 distinct CDR3 sequences, of which over 9% were seen once. Of the sample, about 1.5% falls within the top ten clones.

All donors were healthy Caucasians. The twin cohort comprised three pairs of female monozygotic twins, all aged about 18 to 30 years. The RNA used for TCR libraries was isolated from peripheral blood mononuclear cells. Summary of the overall study and its limitations: Compared with coincidental sharing between unrelated individuals, out-of-frame TCR alpha sequences shared between twins showed an excess of sequences with low generation probability. Fewer insertions were carried by abundant cord blood beta clonotypes, a similar but weaker trend appeared in young adult naive repertoires, and no such trend appeared in memory repertoires. Recombination models systematically underestimated out-of-frame TCR alpha sharing in monozygotic twins but agreed with sharing between unrelated individuals. Invariant T cells such as MAIT and iNKT could partly confound zero-insertion analyses, although diverse VJ usage argued against such confounding for most clonotypes. In beta out-of-frame sequences, excess twin sharing was weaker, because having fewer shared sequences lowered the signal-to-noise ratio. Conclusions relied on cross-sectional statistical analysis, since the same donors could not be followed over many years.

The same data also contributed to another study, on yellow fever vaccine responses in identical twins. Looking at the second paper: According to the authors, the vaccine-induced T cell response in identical twins seemed to be partly convergent and partly specific to each individual. In identical twins, the study followed T cell clones that responded to the vaccine with precision.

The specimen sequenced was PBMCs. This TCR was recovered from a woman between 18 and 29 years old in good health.

The CDR3 is CASSPITGVGKNEQFF. The DNA sequence reads TGCGCCAGCAGCCCCATAACAGGAGTGGGCAAGAATGAGCAGTTCTTC. Recombination joined TRBV5-1 with TRBJ2-1; TRBD1 is possibly the D segment (5 matching bases). A distance of 21 bases separates the germline ends of V and J, which lose 4 bases and 7 bases respectively. CDR1 and CDR2 are drawn from the germline V gene: SGHRS, YFSETQ. The cysteine opens and the phenylalanine closes a CDR3 of 16 amino acids. Solely the CDR3 DNA is kept, with 48 bases framed from the first base.